The source of this T cell receptor beta chain is a study of T-cell reconstitution after alpha-beta-depleted transplantation in children. The table lists this clonotype with many counts. The germline V gene encodes CDR1 SEHNR and CDR2 FQNEAQ (reference sequence). Trimming cost V 6 bases and J 2 bases; bases outside gene matches: 12. This CDR3 contains 16 residues. Preparation of the TCRbeta library was carried out with unique molecular identifiers. From the PCR reads, TCRdb called clonotypes with MiXCR, one entry per CDR3 protein. Of some 350,000 distinct CDR3 sequences in the sample, 10% were seen once.

The V gene is TRBV7-9, the J gene TRBJ1-1, with 7 bases that match TRBD1. Source: PBMCs from the stem cell graft donor, taken from the stem cell graft. The source is a human donor who donated a stem cell graft to a child with acute lymphoblastic leukemia. CDR3 protein: CASRDGRQGHNTEAFF. CDR3 nucleotide sequence: TGTGCCAGCAGGGACGGTCGACAGGGACATAACACTGAAGCTTTCTTT.